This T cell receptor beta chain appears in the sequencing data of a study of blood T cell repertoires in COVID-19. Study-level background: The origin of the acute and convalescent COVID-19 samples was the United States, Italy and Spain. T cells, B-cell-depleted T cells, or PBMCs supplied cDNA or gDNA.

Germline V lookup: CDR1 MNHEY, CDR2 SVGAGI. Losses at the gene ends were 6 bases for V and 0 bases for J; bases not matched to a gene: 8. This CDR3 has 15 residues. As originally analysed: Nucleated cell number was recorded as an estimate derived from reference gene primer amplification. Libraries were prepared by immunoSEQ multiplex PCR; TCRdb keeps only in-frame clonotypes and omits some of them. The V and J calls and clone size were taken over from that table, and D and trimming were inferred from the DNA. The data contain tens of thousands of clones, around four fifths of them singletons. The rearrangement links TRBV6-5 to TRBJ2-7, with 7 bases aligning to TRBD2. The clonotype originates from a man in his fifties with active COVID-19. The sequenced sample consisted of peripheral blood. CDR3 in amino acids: CASSPLGGDSYEQYF. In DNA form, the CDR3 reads TGTGCCAGCAGCCCCTTGGGGGGGGACTCCTACGAGCAGTACTTC.